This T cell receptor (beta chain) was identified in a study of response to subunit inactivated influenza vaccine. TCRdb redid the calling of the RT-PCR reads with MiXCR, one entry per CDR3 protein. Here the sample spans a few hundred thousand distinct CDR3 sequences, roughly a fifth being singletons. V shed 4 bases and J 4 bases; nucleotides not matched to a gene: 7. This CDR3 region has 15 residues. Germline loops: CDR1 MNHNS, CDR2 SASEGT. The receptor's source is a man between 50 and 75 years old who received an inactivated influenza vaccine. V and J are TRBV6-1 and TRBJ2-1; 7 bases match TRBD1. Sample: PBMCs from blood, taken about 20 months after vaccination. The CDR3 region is CASSADRYWYNEQFF. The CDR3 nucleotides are TGTGCCAGCAGTGCGGACAGGTATTGGTACAATGAGCAGTTCTTC.